A selection of T cell receptor beta chains follows, all from one sample in a study of cytotoxic CD8 clonotypes in ibrutinib-treated CLL. TCRdb's table, derived via immunoSEQ multiplex PCR, lists solely in-frame clones and lacks some. This sample has some 200,000 clones, with roughly three quarters found just once. This specimen was PBMCs, taken after 12 months of ibrutinib treatment. These receptors originate from a human donor with chronic lymphocytic leukemia. Each CDR3 is given with its conserved first and last residue. D genes are given only for firm matches. Some rows mark clone size as missing; the rest say once, few, many or name a class of expanded clone.

V gene	CDR3 length	clone size	D gene	J gene	CDR3 DNA	CDR3 protein
TRBV18	12	many	NA	TRBJ2-3	TGTGCCAGCTTACAAGCCCAGGATACGCAGTATTTT	CASLQAQDTQYF
TRBV5-1	17	NA	TRBD2	TRBJ2-3	TGCGCCAGCAGCTTGGGGACTAGCGGGAAAAGCACAGATACGCAGTATTTT	CASSLGTSGKSTDTQYF
TRBV18	11	few	NA	TRBJ2-1	TGTGCCAGCTCCCGGGGCAATGAGCAGTTCTTC	CASSRGNEQFF
TRBV7-9	15	NA	TRBD1	TRBJ2-7	TGTGCCAGCAGCCGGAGGGACAGGGGGCACTACGAGCAGTACTTC	CASSRRDRGHYEQYF
TRBV6-1	13	NA	TRBD1	TRBJ1-5	TGTGCCAGCAGGGAACAGGGGGCTCAGCCCCAGCATTTT	CASREQGAQPQHF
TRBV28	13	NA	NA	TRBJ1-1	TGTGCCACGCTGTTTTCAATGAACACTGAAGCTTTCTTT	CATLFSMNTEAFF
TRBV6-6	16	NA	NA	TRBJ2-1	TGTGCCAGCAGTTACGGGGGCCAACAGCGGGATAATGAGCAGTTCTTC	CASSYGGQQRDNEQFF
TRBV10-1	13	NA	NA	TRBJ1-1	TGCGCCAGCAGTGATGGGTCCAGGACGGAAGCTTTCTTT	CASSDGSRTEAFF
TRBV20-1	10	few	NA	TRBJ1-1	TGCAGTGCTAGAGACAGGGAAGCTTTCTTT	CSARDREAFF
TRBV28	17	NA	NA	TRBJ2-1	TGTGCCAGCAGTCTACTCCGAGGGGTAGTATCTTACAATGAGCAGTTCTTC	CASSLLRGVVSYNEQFF
TRBV5-1	15	once	TRBD2	TRBJ2-2	TGCGCCAGCAGCTTGGGATCCGGGGGGACCGGGGAGCTGTTTTTT	CASSLGSGGTGELFF
TRBV5-5	16	NA	NA	TRBJ1-4	TGTGCCAGCAGCCCCCGGCAGGGCCCGTCTAATGAAAAACTGTTTTTT	CASSPRQGPSNEKLFF
TRBV11-2	17	NA	TRBD2	TRBJ2-7	TGTGCCAGCAGCTTAGACGCTGATGCTAGCGGGATTTACGAGCAGTACTTC	CASSLDADASGIYEQYF
TRBV6-1	11	NA	NA	TRBJ1-1	TGTGCCAGCAGTGCGATCAGGGAAGCTTTCTTT	CASSAIREAFF
TRBV7-3	15	NA	TRBD1	TRBJ1-6	TGTGCCAGCAGCTCAGGGGGTTCCTATAATTCACCCCTCCACTTT	CASSSGGSYNSPLHF
TRBV4-1	15	NA	TRBD2	TRBJ2-5	TGCGCCAGCAGCTCGACTAGCGGAAAACAAGAGACCCAGTACTTC	CASSSTSGKQETQYF
TRBV9	14	NA	TRBD1	TRBJ1-1	TGTGCCAGCAGCCCTACGACAGGGGGCACTGAAGCTTTCTTT	CASSPTTGGTEAFF
TRBV19	16	NA	TRBD2	TRBJ2-7	TGTGCCAGTAGTATCAGCGGGAGGGGGTTGGACTACGAGCAGTACTTC	CASSISGRGLDYEQYF
TRBV18	15	NA	NA	TRBJ2-7	TGTGCCAGCTCACAACTGCCGGACTACTCCTACGAGCAGTACTTC	CASSQLPDYSYEQYF
TRBV11-2	15	few	TRBD1	TRBJ2-7	TGTGCCAGCAGCCCCGGACAGGACCCCTCCTACGAGCAGTACTTC	CASSPGQDPSYEQYF
TRBV18	13	NA	TRBD1	TRBJ2-1	TGTGCCAGCTCACACGGCAGGGGGAATGAGCAGTTCTTC	CASSHGRGNEQFF
TRBV2	13	NA	NA	TRBJ2-7	TGTGCCAGCAGCCTCTCGGGGTTCTACGAGCAGTACTTC	CASSLSGFYEQYF